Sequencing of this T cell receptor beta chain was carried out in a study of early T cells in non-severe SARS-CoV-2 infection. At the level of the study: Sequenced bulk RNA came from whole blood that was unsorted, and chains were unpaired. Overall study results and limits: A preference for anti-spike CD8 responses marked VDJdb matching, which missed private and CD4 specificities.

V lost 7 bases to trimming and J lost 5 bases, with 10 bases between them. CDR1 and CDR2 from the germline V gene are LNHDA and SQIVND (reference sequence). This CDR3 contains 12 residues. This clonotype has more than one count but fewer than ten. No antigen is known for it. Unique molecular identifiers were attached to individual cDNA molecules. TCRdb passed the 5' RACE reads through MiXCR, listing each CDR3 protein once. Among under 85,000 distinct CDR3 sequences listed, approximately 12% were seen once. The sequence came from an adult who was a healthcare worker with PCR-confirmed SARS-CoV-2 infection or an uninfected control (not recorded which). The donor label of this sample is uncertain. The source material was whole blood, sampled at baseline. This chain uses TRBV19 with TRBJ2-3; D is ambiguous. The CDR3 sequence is CASIGWGDTQYF. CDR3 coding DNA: TGTGCCAGTATCGGTTGGGGAGATACGCAGTATTTT.